This T cell receptor (beta chain) emerged from a study of response to subunit inactivated influenza vaccine. Whole-study findings and limits: Each seasonal flu vaccination may recruit only limited new T cells, authors suggested.

The CDR3 totals 12 residues. From germline, CDR1 is MDHEN and CDR2 SYDVKM. One entry per CDR3 protein results from TCRdb running MiXCR on the RT-PCR reads. The data show around 480,000 distinct CDR3 sequences, about 10% seen once. This clonotype has a single count. Its antigen is not identified. The junction departs from germline at one end; a sequencing error may be responsible. This TCR derives from a man aged 45-60 years who received an inactivated influenza vaccine. Sequenced here: PBMCs from blood, sampled 40 to 50 days after vaccination. The V gene is TRBV28, the J gene TRBJ2-1, with TRBD2 identical over 9 bases. DNA of the CDR3: TGTGCCAGCAGACTTAGCGGGAGTAGCATGGTCTTC. Its translation is CASRLSGSSMVF.